These 14 T cell receptor beta chains share one sample of origin, sequenced in a study of blood T cell repertoires in COVID-19. The protocol was immunoSEQ multiplex PCR, while the TCRdb copy is restricted to in-frame clones and leaves out a portion. The sample records about 160,000 clones, 87% being singletons. The sequencing sample was made of peripheral blood. All receptors derive from a woman aged 70 to 79 with COVID-19, enrolled during active disease.

The chain joins TRBV24-1 to TRBJ2-3, with D hard to call. Trimming removed 5 bases at V and 3 bases at J, with 8 bases between. The germline gives CDR1 KGHDR, CDR2 SFDVKD. The CDR3 consists of 13 residues. CDR3 region: CATSVSGTDTQYF. CDR3 sequence (DNA): TGTGCCACCAGTGTCTCCGGGACAGATACGCAGTATTTT.

This clone was seen only once. This rearrangement joins TRBV2 to TRBJ1-2, with 8 bases fitting TRBD1. The CDR3 runs 17 residues. Germline CDR1 and CDR2: SNHLY and FYNNEI. Unmatched junction bases numbered 17, after V lost 6 bases and J lost 5 bases. CDR3 nucleotide sequence: TGTGCCAGCAGACGACCGGGACAGGAGACGATTGGGTATGGCTACACCTTC. Translation: CASRRPGQETIGYGYTF.

The rearrangement uses TRBV5-4 and TRBJ2-2, with 8 bases matching TRBD1. Germline loops: CDR1 SGHNT, CDR2 YYREEE (reference sequence). CDR3 length: 16 amino acids. J gave up 5 bases and V 3 bases, and 9 bases lay outside the gene matches. The CDR3 DNA reads as TGTGCCAGCAGCTCGGTTCAGGGGGCGATAACCGGGGAGCTGTTTTTT. Translating gives CASSSVQGAITGELFF.

The genes are TRBV10-3 and TRBJ2-3; weak D call: TRBD2 (7 bases). Germline loops: CDR1 ENHRY, CDR2 SYGVKD. Trimming removed 2 bases at V and 6 bases at J, with 12 bases between. This CDR3 has 14 amino acids. Here the CDR3 reads CAISEGGAEDTQYF. The CDR3 region has the DNA TGTGCCATCAGTGAGGGGGGGGCCGAGGATACGCAGTATTTT.

The rearrangement joins TRBV5-4 to TRBJ2-5, with 12 nucleotides matching TRBD2. CDR3 length: 16 amino acids. Trimming cost V 4 bases and J 2 bases; bases outside gene matches: 6. The germline gives CDR1 SGHNT, CDR2 YYREEE (reference sequence). CDR3 protein: CASSAPSGGEQETQYF. The CDR3 DNA reads TGTGCCAGCAGCGCCCCTAGCGGGGGGGAGCAAGAGACCCAGTACTTC.

The chain recombines TRBV5-4 with TRBJ2-5; TRBD2 matches 10 bases. Germline V gene lookup returns CDR1 SGHNT and CDR2 YYREEE (reference sequence). The CDR3 has 16 residues. The V gene end was trimmed by 4 bases and the J gene end by 3 bases; junction bases not matched to a gene: 9. CDR3 in amino acids: CASSGRQRGGKETQYF. The CDR3 nucleotides are TGTGCCAGCAGCGGGAGGCAGCGGGGGGGTAAAGAGACCCAGTACTTC.

The chain links TRBV3-1 (or the pseudogene TRBV3-2) to TRBJ2-7; 8 bases fit TRBD1. Trimming at V came to 2 bases and at J to 3 bases, leaving 3 bases not matched to a gene. Germline values: CDR1 LGHDT, CDR2 YNNKEL (reference sequence). This CDR3 contains 14 residues. The CDR3 here is CASSQPGQGYEQYF. The CDR3, as DNA: TGTGCCAGCAGCCAACCCGGACAGGGCTACGAGCAGTACTTC.

The chain combines TRBV9 with TRBJ2-1; TRBD1 matches 12 bases. From germline, CDR1 is SGDLS and CDR2 YYNGEE. There are 16 residues in the CDR3. Trimming removed 4 bases from V and 5 bases from J; junction bases left unmatched: 7. CDR3 region: CASSTGTGGANNEQFF. The CDR3 nucleotides are TGTGCCAGCAGCACCGGGACAGGGGGCGCGAACAATGAGCAGTTCTTC.

The J gene is TRBJ1-4, the V gene TRBV7-8; D gene unclear. Germline loops: CDR1 SGHVS, CDR2 FQNEAQ. Trimming cost V 5 bases and J 6 bases, with 13 bases left between them. This CDR3 contains 14 residues. The DNA for the CDR3 is TGTGCCAGCAGCCGAGGGATCCGGGATGAAAAACTGTTTTTT. Protein product: CASSRGIRDEKLFF.

This clone appeared a single time. This chain connects TRBV18 to TRBJ1-2; the D gene is possibly TRBD1 (5 bases). With 3 bases removed from V and 7 bases from J, the gap between germline ends came to 12 bases. The CDR3 loop spans 13 amino acids. CDR1 and CDR2 from the germline V gene are KGHSH and LQKENI. CDR3 in DNA: TGTGCCAGCTCACCTTCGGAGGGGATTGGCTACACCTTC. Its translation is CASSPSEGIGYTF.

This chain links TRBV7-2 with TRBJ2-3; TRBD2 is a possible D gene (5 bases). Germline values: CDR1 SGHTA, CDR2 FQGNSA. V lost 1 base to trimming and J lost 6 bases, with 17 bases between them. The CDR3 loop spans 16 amino acids. The CDR3 here is CASSLDLATSRDTQYF. The DNA of the CDR3 is TGTGCCAGCAGCTTAGATCTAGCAACATCTAGGGATACGCAGTATTTT.

The J gene is TRBJ1-2, the V gene TRBV28; D might be TRBD1 (6 bases). Germline V CDR1 and CDR2: MDHEN, SYDVKM. The CDR3 covers 16 residues. Trimming removed 6 bases from V and 0 bases from J, with 17 bases in between. The DNA for the CDR3 is TGTGCCAGCAGAACACCGGGACAACCAACTAACTATGGCTACACCTTC. This codes for CASRTPGQPTNYGYTF.

The chain recombines TRBV3-1 (or the pseudogene TRBV3-2) with TRBJ1-3, with D perhaps matching TRBD1 (6 bases). Germline CDR1 LGHDT, CDR2 YNNKEL (reference sequence). V lost 1 base, J lost 1 base, and 11 bases lay in between. CDR3 size: 16 residues. The CDR3 spells CASSQVLGASGNTIYF. CDR3 in DNA: TGTGCCAGCAGCCAAGTTCTGGGGGCATCTGGAAACACCATATATTTT.

This rearrangement joins TRBV15 to TRBJ2-5; TRBD1 matches 9 bases. The V segment lost 7 bases and the J segment 1 base; nucleotides outside the gene matches: 10. The CDR3 runs to 16 residues. CDR1 is LNHNV and CDR2 is YYDKDF in the germline V gene (reference sequence). For the CDR3, the DNA is TGTGCCACCACTGGGACAGGGAAGGGGTCCCAAGAGACCCAGTACTTC. This sequence encodes CATTGTGKGSQETQYF.